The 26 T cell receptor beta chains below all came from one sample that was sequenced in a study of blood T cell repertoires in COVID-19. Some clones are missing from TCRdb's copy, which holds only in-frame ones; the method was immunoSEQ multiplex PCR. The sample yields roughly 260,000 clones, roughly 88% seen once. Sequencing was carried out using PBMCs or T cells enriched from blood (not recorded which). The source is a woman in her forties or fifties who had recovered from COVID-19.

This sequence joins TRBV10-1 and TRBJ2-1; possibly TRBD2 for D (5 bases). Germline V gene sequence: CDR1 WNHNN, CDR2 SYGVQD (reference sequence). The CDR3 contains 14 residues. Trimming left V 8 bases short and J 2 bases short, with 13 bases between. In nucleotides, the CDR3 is TGCGCCAGCGGATGGAGGAGAACCTACAATGAGCAGTTCTTC. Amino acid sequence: CASGWRRTYNEQFF.

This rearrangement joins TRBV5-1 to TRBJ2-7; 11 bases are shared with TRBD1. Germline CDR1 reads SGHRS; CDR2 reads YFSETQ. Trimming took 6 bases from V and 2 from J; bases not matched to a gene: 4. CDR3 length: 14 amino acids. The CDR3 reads CASTLDRGPYEQYF. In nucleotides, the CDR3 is TGCGCCAGCACTTTGGACAGGGGGCCCTACGAGCAGTACTTC.

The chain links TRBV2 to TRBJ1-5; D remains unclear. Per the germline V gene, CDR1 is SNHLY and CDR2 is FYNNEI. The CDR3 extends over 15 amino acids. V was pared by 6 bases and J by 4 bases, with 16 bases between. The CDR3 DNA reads TGTGCCAGCAGCCTCGACACTGTTGGTAATCAGCCCCAGCATTTT. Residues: CASSLDTVGNQPQHF.

CDR3 nucleotide sequence: TGCGCCAGCAGCTTGGCCGCGGGAGGGCCAGAGTTTGAGCAGTTCTTC. As protein: CASSLAAGGPEFEQFF. V usage is TRBV5-1 and J usage is TRBJ2-1; 9 bases are a match to TRBD2. The CDR3 extends over 16 amino acids. The trim removed 0 bases at V and 9 bases at J, leaving 10 bases unmatched. Germline assignment: CDR1 SGHRS and CDR2 YFSETQ.

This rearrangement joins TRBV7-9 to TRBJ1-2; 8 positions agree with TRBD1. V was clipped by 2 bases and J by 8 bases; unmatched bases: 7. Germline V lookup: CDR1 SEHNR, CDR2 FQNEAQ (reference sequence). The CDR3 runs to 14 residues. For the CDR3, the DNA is TGTGCCAGCAGCTTAATTCAGGGGGCATTCGGCTACACCTTC. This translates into CASSLIQGAFGYTF.

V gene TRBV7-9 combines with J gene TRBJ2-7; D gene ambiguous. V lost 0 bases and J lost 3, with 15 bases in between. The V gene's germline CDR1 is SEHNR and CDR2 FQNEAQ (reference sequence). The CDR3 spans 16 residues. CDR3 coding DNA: TGTGCCAGCAGCTTAGCGCTTATATCTCCAGACTACGAGCAGTACTTC. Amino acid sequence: CASSLALISPDYEQYF.

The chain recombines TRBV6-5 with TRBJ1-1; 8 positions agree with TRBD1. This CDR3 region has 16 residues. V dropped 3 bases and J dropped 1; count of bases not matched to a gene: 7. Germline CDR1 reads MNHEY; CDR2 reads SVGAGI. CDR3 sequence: CASSYRTGRGNTEAFF. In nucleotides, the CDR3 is TGTGCCAGCAGTTATCGGACAGGGAGGGGGAACACTGAAGCTTTCTTT.

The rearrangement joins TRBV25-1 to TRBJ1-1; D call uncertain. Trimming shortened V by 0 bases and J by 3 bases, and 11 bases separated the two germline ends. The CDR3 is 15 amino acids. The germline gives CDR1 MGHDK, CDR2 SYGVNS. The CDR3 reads CASSEYIASDTEAFF. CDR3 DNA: TGTGCCAGCAGTGAATATATAGCCAGTGACACTGAAGCTTTCTTT. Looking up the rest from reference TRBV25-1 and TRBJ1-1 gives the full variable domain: EADIYQTPRYLVIGTGKKITLECSQTMGHDKMYWYQQDPGMELHLIHYSYGVNSTEKGDLSSESTVSRIRTEHFPLTLESARPSHTSQYLCASSEYIASDTEAFFGQGTRLTVV.

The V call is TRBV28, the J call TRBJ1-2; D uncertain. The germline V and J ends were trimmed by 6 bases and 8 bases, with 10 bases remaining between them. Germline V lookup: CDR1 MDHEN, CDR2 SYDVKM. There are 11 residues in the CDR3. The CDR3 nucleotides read TGTGCCAGCAGCCACGCGCGAGGCTACACCTTC. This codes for CASSHARGYTF.

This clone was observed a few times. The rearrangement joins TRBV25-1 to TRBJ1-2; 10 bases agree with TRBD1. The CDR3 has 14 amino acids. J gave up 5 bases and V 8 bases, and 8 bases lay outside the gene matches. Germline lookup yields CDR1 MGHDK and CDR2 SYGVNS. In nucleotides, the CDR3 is TGTGCCAGCGGGGGGGGACAGGGGCAATATGGCTACACCTTC. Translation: CASGGGQGQYGYTF.

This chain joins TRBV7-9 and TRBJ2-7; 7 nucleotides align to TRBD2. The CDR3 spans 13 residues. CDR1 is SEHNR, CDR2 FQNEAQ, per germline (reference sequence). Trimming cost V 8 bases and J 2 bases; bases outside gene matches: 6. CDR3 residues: CASGPGGTYEQYF. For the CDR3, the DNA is TGTGCCAGCGGTCCCGGGGGGACCTACGAGCAGTACTTC. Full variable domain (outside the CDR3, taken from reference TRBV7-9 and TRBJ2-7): DTGVSQNPRHKITKRGQNVTFRCDPISEHNRLYWYRQTLGQGPEFLTYFQNEAQLEKSRLLSDRFSAERPKGSFSTLEIQRTEQGDSAMYLCASGPGGTYEQYFGPGTRLTVT.

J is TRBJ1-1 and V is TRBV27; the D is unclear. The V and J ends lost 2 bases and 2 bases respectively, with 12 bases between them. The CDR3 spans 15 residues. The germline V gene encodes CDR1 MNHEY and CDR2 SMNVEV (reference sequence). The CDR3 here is CASSLAGLRNTEAFF. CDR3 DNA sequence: TGTGCCAGCAGTTTAGCTGGACTGAGAAACACTGAAGCTTTCTTT.

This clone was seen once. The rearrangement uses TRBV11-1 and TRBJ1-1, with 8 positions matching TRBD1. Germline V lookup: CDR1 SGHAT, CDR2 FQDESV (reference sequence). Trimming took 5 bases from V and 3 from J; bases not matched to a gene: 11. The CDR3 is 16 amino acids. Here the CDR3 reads CASSHHPTGGDTEAFF. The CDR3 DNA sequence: TGTGCCAGCAGCCACCATCCCACAGGGGGTGACACTGAAGCTTTCTTT. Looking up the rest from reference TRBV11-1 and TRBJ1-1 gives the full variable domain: EAEVAQSPRYKITEKSQAVAFWCDPISGHATLYWYRQILGQGPELLVQFQDESVVDDSQLPKDRFSAERLKGVDSTLKIQPAELGDSAMYLCASSHHPTGGDTEAFFGQGTRLTVV.

The CDR3 DNA is TGTGCCAGGCAACCCGCTGATCTCCCGGAGGGCGAGCAGTACTTC. This gives the protein CARQPADLPEGEQYF. The chain combines TRBV27 with TRBJ2-7; TRBD2 might be the D (6 bases). Looked up from germline, CDR1 is MNHEY and CDR2 is SMNVEV (reference sequence). V was trimmed by 9 bases and J by 6 bases, leaving 24 bases between them. This CDR3 has 15 amino acids.

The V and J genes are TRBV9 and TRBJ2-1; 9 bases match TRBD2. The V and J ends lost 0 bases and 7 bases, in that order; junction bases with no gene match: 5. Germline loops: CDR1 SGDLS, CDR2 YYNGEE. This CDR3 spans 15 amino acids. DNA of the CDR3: TGTGCCAGCAGCGTAGCTAGTCTAGCGGGGAATGAGCAGTTCTTC. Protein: CASSVASLAGNEQFF.

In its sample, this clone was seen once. Here the CDR3 DNA reads TGCGCCAGCAGCTTGGCCACTAGTAATAATGAGCAGTTCTTC. Translation gives CASSLATSNNEQFF. The rearrangement joins TRBV5-1 to TRBJ2-1; a weak D match, TRBD2 (5 bases). V lost 0 bases, J lost 7 bases, and 11 bases lay in between. Per the germline V gene, CDR1 is SGHRS and CDR2 is YFSETQ. The CDR3 loop spans 14 amino acids.

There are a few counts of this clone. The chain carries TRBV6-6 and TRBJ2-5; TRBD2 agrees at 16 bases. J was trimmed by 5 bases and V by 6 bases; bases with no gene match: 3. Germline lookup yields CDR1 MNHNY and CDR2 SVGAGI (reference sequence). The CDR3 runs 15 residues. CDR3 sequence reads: CASSSGLAGGETQYF. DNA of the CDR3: TGTGCCAGCAGCTCGGGACTAGCGGGAGGGGAGACCCAGTACTTC.

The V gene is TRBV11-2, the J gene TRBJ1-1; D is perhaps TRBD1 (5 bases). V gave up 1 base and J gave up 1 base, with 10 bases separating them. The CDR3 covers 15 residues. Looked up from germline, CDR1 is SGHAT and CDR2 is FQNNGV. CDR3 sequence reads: CASSLVAGRNTEAFF. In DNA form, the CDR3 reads TGTGCCAGCAGCTTAGTTGCGGGACGGAACACTGAAGCTTTCTTT.

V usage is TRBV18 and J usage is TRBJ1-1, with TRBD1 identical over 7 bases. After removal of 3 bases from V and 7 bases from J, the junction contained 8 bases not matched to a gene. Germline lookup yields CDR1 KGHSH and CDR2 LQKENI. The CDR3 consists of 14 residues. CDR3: CASSPRQGWGEAFF. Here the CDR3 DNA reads TGTGCCAGCTCACCCCGACAGGGATGGGGTGAAGCTTTCTTT.

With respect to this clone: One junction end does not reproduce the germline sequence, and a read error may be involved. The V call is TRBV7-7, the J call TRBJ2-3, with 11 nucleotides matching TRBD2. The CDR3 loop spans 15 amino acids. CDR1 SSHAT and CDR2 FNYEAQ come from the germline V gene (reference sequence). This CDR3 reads CASSTSGSKSDTQYF. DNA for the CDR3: TGTGCTAGCAGCACTAGCGGGAGTAAGTCAGATACGCAGTATTTT.

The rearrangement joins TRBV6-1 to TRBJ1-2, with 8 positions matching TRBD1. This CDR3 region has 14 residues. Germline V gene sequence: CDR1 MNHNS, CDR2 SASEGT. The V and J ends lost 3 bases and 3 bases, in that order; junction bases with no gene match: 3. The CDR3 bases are TGTGCCAGCAGTGATGGACAGGGCGACTATGGCTACACCTTC. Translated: CASSDGQGDYGYTF.

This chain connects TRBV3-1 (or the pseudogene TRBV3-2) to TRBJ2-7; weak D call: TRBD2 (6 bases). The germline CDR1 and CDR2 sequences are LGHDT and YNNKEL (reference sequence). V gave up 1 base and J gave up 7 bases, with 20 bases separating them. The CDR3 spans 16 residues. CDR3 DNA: TGTGCCAGCAGCCAAGCTACAGGACTAAGGGTCCGGGAGCAGTACTTC. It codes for CASSQATGLRVREQYF.

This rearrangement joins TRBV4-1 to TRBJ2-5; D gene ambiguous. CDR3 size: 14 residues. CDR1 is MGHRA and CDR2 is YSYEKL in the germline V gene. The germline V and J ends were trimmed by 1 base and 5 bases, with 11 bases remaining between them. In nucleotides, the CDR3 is TGCGCCAGCAGCCAAGTTCACAGCCCCGAGACCCAGTACTTC. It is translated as CASSQVHSPETQYF.

Here the CDR3 DNA reads TGTGCCAGCATCGGGTTGGGCACTGAAGCTTTCTTT. Protein: CASIGLGTEAFF. V gene TRBV3-1 (or the pseudogene TRBV3-2) combines with J gene TRBJ1-1; D gene unclear. V lost 7 bases to trimming and J lost 4 bases, with 10 bases between them. The CDR3 has 12 amino acids. Germline assignment: CDR1 LGHDT and CDR2 YNNKEL (reference sequence).

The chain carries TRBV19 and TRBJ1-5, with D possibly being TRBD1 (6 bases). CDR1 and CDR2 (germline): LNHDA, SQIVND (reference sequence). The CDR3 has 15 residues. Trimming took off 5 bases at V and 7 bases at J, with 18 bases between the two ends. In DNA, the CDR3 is TGTGCCAGTAGTTCTCAGGGGTTCGGGGACCAGCCCCAGCATTTT. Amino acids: CASSSQGFGDQPQHF.

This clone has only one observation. The CDR3 DNA reads TGTGCCAGCAGCCAGCCCCTCCGGGACAGAAACAATCAGCCCCAGCATTTT. It yields the protein CASSQPLRDRNNQPQHF. This chain joins TRBV4-2 and TRBJ1-5; 7 positions agree with TRBD1. CDR3 length: 17 amino acids. Per the germline V gene, CDR1 is LGHNA and CDR2 is YNFKEQ. V gave up 3 bases and J gave up 3 bases; unmatched junction bases: 11.